This T cell receptor beta chain was sequenced for a study of identifying expanded T cells in peripheral blood (dated by TCRdb to the late 2010s). Notes on the research overall: Technical replicates were generated by sequencing separate aliquots of the same genomic DNA pool, with four replicates compared pairwise. Study-level results and caveats: The authors expected that over much longer intervals, such as months to years, biological variance in healthy repertoires might increase even further. Variance in clone template counts between approximately two-week samples significantly increased with total template count across all healthy donors. Across all healthy-donor time intervals, the beta-binomial model significantly cut both the number of clones called differentially abundant and the false-positive rate. Between technical replicates the binomial model flagged 0.9 to 1.5 differentially abundant clones, whereas over roughly 2 weeks the binomial model flagged about 15 and over approximately 4 weeks 19 to 20.

TCRbeta CDR3 regions were profiled with the immunoSEQ Assay using bias-controlled multiplex PCR amplification of genomic DNA. The authors' pipeline ran thus. To quantify the absolute abundance of each unique TCRbeta CDR3 region, the sequences were collapsed and filtered. Differential abundance was tested with a binomial (Fisher-equivalent) model and with a beta-binomial model adding time-dependent variance fitted from healthy donors. Clones with fewer than 5 combined templates were removed, and differential abundance was called for clones with a Benjamini-Hochberg FDR below 0.01. The form v = (b*log(k)+a)^2 was used to model beta-binomial variance as a function of total template count across the two samples. Entries here come from immuneACCESS through TCRdb and include only in-frame sequences with V and J called. Some clones fail to appear in such tables; in the studies checked, an unresolved V gene covers under half of the shortfall, and the cause of the remainder is unknown. That table furnishes V, J and clone size, whereas the DNA furnished D and trimming. Here the sample has roughly 100,000 clones; approximately 91% occur a single time. The ten most abundant clones make up about 4.2% of the sample.

As to this clone: Its antigen remains undetermined. Qualities for individual bases were not recorded, and no much larger clone is one base off. Other DNA sequences in the sample encode the same CDR3.

No immune events, such as infections, were documented for the healthy donors during the collection period. Blood repertoires from healthy donors were used as a training cohort for calibrating time-dependent variance in a beta-binomial model of differential abundance of T-cell clones. The training cohort comprised approximately ten healthy donors, 3 female and 7 male. On average the donors were about 45 years old, and their ages spanned about 25 to 64 years. Whole blood was collected from each healthy donor at three time points spaced roughly two weeks apart and obtained from a commercial supplier. For immunosequencing, genomic DNA was extracted from unsorted whole blood. Germline trimming: 5 bases from V, 4 bases from J; junction bases outside gene matches: 5. In the germline V gene, CDR1 corresponds to MDHEN and CDR2 to SYDVKM. Its CDR3 holds 14 amino acids, cysteine through phenylalanine. This entry keeps only the CDR3 DNA: 42 bases, framed from base 1.

The chain is assembled from TRBV28 and TRBJ1-5; 7 middle bases align to TRBD1. Sequencing was done on a sample of blood. This sequence originates from a person aged 18 to 69 in good health. The CDR3 here reads CASSPDRANQPQHF. The nucleotides read TGTGCCAGCAGTCCCGACAGGGCGAATCAGCCCCAGCATTTT.